Only a few counts were recorded for the clone carrying this T cell receptor (beta chain). What it recognizes is unknown. Germline V gives CDR1 DFQATT, CDR2 SNEGSKA (reference sequence). With 6 bases clipped from V and 0 bases from J, the junction kept 10 bases outside the gene matches. This CDR3 comprises 16 residues. Amplification yielded TCR beta CDR3 regions, with RNA transcripts as the source. The HTBI primer set served for first-round RT-PCR of the TCR CDR3. TCRdb re-analysed the multiplex PCR reads in MiXCR, keeping a single row per CDR3 protein. Of a few hundred thousand distinct CDR3 sequences listed, roughly 13% are singletons. The record originates from a study of T cells in Graves' hyperthyroidism and ophthalmopathy. Study-wide findings and caveats: Blood also showed most of the thyroid clonotypes that were expanded above 0.001. Through a model of 13 V-J features, ophthalmopathy was separated from stable hyperthyroidism.

For Graves' hyperthyroidism to be stable, ophthalmopathy could not progress within 18 months. Those with hyperthyroidism were 18 to 65 years old, newly diagnosed, and ill for under 2 months. This sequence joins TRBV20-1 and TRBJ2-1; TRBD2 aligns across 8 bases. The sequencing input was blood. This receptor was obtained from a woman between 18 and 29 years old with Graves' hyperthyroidism. The CDR3 is CSAPAGSGSSYNEQFF. The CDR3 DNA is TGCAGTGCGCCTGCGGGGAGCGGGAGCTCCTACAATGAGCAGTTCTTC.